The present entry profiles one T cell receptor beta chain with its context. Germline-derived CDR1 and CDR2 are SGDLS and YYNGEE. With 2 bases clipped from V and 2 bases from J, the junction kept 6 bases outside the gene matches. The CDR3 consists of 15 residues. This sample is drawn from a study of blood T cell repertoires in COVID-19. Study summary: The samples span acute and convalescent COVID-19 from the United States, Italy and Spain.

Clones were sequenced by immunoSEQ multiplex PCR, and TCRdb holds only the in-frame ones, with some missing. The sample consists of a few hundred thousand clones, approximately 83% of them appearing once. Sequencing was carried out using PBMCs or T cells enriched from blood (not recorded which). This clonotype was obtained from a woman aged 25 to 39 who had recovered from COVID-19. The chain recombines TRBV9 with TRBJ2-5; 7 bases agree with TRBD1. CDR3 sequence (DNA): TGTGCCAGCAGCGTTAGAGGGACAGCTCAAGAGACCCAGTACTTC. Its protein is CASSVRGTAQETQYF.